This T cell receptor (beta chain) was found in a study of glioma-infiltrating T cells. About the study: Glioblastomas were WHO grade IV, sampled at first diagnosis; low-grade were grade II.

Of note for this clonotype: Its antigen remains unidentified.

Regarding the study as a whole: Signature shared blood CDR3 motifs were enriched in low-divergence and depleted in high-divergence patients. CDR3 overlap between tissue and blood was very small. Tissue-blood divergence was below expectation in non-neoplastic patients, above in gliomas.

The V end was cut by 1 base, the J end by 1 base, with 11 bases between. Looked up from germline, CDR1 is KGHDR and CDR2 is SFDVKD. The CDR3 is made up of 16 amino acids. The iRepertoire nested amplicon-rescue multiplex PCR amplified TCR alpha and beta CDR3s from RNA. TCRdb re-analysed the multiplex PCR reads in MiXCR, keeping a single row per CDR3 protein. The repertoire holds more than 350,000 distinct CDR3 sequences, with around 45% as singletons. Sequenced input: glioma tissue, nonneoplastic brain tissue, or PBMCs (not recorded which). The receptor's source is a human donor with low-grade glioma or glioblastoma, undergoing nonglioma brain surgery, or in good health (not recorded which). The chain is built from TRBV24-1 and TRBJ2-3; D perhaps matches TRBD2 (6 bases). The CDR3 here is CATSDLRTGGTDTQYF. As DNA, the CDR3 is TGTGCCACCAGTGATTTACGGACGGGGGGCACAGATACGCAGTATTTT.